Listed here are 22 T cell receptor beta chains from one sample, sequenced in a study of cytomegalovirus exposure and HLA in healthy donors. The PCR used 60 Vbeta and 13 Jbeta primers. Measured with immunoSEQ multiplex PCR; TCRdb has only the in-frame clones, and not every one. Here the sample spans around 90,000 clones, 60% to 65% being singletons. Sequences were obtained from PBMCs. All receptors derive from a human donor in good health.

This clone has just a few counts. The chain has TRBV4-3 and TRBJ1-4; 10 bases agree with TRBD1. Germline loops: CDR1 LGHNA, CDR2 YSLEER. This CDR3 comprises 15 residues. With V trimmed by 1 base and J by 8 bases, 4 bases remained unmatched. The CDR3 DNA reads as TGCGCCAGCAGCCAAGTTGCGACAGGGGGCGAAAAACTGTTTTTT. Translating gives CASSQVATGGEKLFF.

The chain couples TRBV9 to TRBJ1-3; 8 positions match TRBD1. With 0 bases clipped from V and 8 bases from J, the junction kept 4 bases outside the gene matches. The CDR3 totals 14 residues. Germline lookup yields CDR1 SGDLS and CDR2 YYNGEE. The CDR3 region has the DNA TGTGCCAGCAGCGTAGCCAGGGGGCTAGACACCATATATTTT. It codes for CASSVARGLDTIYF.

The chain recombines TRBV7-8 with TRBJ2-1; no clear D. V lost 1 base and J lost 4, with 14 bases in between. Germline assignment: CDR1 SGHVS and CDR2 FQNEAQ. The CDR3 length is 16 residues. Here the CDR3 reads CASSLGSEVAYNEQFF. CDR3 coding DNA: TGTGCCAGCAGCTTAGGCTCCGAGGTAGCTTACAATGAGCAGTTCTTC.

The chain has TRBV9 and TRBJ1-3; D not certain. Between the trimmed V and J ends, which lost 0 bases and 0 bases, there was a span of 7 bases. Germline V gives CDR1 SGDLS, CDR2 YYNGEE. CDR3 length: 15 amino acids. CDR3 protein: CASSVGGHSGNTIYF. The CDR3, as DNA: TGTGCCAGCAGCGTAGGAGGGCACTCTGGAAACACCATATATTTT. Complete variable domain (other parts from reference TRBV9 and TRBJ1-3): DSGVTQTPKHLITATGQRVTLRCSPRSGDLSVYWYQQSLDQGLQFLIQYYNGEERAKGNILERFSAQQFPDLHSELNLSSLELGDSALYFCASSVGGHSGNTIYFGEGSWLTVV.

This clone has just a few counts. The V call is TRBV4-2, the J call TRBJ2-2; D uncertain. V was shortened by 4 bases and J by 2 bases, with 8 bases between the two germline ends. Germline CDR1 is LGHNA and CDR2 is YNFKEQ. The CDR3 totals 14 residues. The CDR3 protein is CASSPRLNTGELFF. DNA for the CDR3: TGTGCCAGCAGCCCGAGACTTAACACCGGGGAGCTGTTTTTT.

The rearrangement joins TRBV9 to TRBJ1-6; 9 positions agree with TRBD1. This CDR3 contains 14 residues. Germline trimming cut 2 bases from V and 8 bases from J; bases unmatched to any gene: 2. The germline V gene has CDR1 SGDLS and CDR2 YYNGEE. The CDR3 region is CASSVGQGDSPLHF. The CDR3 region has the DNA TGTGCCAGCAGCGTGGGACAGGGAGATTCACCCCTCCACTTT.

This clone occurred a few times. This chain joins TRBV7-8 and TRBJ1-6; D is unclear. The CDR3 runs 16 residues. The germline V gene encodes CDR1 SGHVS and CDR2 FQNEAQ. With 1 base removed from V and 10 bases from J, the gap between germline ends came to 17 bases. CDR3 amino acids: CASSLEGGLISSPLHF. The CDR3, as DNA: TGTGCCAGCAGCTTAGAGGGAGGTCTCATCTCATCACCCCTCCACTTT. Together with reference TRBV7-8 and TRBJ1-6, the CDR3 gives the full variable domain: GAGVSQSPRYKVAKRGQDVALRCDPISGHVSLFWYQQALGQGPEFLTYFQNEAQLDKSGLPSDRFFAERPEGSVSTLKIQRTQQEDSAVYLCASSLEGGLISSPLHFGNGTRLTVT.

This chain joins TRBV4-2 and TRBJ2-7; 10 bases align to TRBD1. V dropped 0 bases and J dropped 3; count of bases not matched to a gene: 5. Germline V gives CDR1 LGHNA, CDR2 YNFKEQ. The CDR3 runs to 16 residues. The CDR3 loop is CASSQERTGGRYEQYF. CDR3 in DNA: TGTGCCAGCAGCCAAGAACGGACAGGGGGACGCTACGAGCAGTACTTC.

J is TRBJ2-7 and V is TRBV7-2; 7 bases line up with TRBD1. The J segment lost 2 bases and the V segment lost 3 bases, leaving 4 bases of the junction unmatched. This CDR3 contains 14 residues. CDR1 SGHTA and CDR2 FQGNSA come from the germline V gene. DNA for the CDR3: TGTGCCAGCAGCTTCGGACAGGTCGCCTACGAGCAGTACTTC. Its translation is CASSFGQVAYEQYF.

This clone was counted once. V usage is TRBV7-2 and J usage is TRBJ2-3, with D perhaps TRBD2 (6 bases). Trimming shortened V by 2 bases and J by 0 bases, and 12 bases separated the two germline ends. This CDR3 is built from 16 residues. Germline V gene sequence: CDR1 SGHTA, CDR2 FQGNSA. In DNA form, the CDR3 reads TGTGCCAGCAGCTTACTTAGCGGCGCTAGCACAGATACGCAGTATTTT. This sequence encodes CASSLLSGASTDTQYF.

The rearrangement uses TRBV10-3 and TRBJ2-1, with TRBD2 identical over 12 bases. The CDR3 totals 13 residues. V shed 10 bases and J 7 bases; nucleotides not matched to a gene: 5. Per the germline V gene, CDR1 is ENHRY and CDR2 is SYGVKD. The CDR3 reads CATGLAGGNEQFF. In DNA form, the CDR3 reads TGTGCCACGGGACTAGCGGGCGGAAATGAGCAGTTCTTC.

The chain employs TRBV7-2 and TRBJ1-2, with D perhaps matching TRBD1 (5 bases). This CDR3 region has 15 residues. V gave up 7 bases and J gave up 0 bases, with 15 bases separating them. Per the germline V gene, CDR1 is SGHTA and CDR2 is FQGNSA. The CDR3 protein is CASTKYRLANYGYTF. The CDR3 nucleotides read TGTGCCAGCACCAAATACAGGCTAGCTAACTATGGCTACACCTTC.

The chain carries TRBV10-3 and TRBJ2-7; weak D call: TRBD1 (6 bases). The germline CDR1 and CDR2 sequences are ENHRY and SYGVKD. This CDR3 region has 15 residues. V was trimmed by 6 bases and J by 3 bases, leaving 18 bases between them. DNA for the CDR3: TGTGCCATCAGGGAGATACAGGGTCCTGTCTACGAGCAGTACTTC. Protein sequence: CAIREIQGPVYEQYF.

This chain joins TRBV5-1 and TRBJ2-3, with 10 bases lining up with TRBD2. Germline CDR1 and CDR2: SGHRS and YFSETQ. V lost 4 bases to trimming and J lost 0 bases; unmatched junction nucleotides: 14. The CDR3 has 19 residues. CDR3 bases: TGCGCCAGCAGCCCCACCCACTTTACTAGCGGGGTTAGCACAGATACGCAGTATTTT. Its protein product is CASSPTHFTSGVSTDTQYF.

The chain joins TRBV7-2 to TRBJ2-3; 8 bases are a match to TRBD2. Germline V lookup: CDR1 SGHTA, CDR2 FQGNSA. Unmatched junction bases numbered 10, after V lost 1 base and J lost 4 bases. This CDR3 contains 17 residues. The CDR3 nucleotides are TGTGCCAGCAGCTTAGATGCGGGGGGCGCGTACGCAGATACGCAGTATTTT. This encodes CASSLDAGGAYADTQYF.

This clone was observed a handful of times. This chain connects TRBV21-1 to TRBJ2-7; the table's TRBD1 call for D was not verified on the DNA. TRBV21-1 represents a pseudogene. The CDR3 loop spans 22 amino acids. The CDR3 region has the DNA TGTGCCAGCGGATTGGCGACAGACGTTAAACTCCAAAAATCGCAGGAACACTACGAGCAGTACTTC. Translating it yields CASGLATDVKLQKSQEHYEQYF.

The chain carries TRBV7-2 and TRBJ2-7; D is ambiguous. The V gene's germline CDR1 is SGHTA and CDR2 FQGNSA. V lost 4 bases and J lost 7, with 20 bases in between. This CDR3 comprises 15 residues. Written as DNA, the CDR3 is TGTGCCAGCAGCTCCACCCGTTCGGGTAACTGGGAGCAGTACTTC. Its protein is CASSSTRSGNWEQYF.

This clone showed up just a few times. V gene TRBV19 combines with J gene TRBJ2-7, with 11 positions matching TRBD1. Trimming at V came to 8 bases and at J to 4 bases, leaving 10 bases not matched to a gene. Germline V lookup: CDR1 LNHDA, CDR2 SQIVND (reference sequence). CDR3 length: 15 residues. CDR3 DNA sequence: TGTGCCAGTGCCATGTGGACAGGGGGCACGTACGAGCAGTACTTC. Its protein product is CASAMWTGGTYEQYF.

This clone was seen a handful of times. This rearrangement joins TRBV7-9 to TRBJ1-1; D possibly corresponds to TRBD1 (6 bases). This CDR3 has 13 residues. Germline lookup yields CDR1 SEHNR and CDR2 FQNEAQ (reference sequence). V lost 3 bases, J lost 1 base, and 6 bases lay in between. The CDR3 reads CASSLGANTEAFF. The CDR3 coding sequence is TGTGCCAGCAGCTTGGGGGCGAACACTGAAGCTTTCTTT.

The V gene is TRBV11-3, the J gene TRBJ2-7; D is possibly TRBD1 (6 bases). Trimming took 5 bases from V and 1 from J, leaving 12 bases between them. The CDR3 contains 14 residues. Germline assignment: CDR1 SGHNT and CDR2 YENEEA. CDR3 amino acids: CASSAGTYSYEQYF. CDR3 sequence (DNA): TGTGCCAGCAGCGCCGGGACATATTCCTACGAGCAGTACTTC.

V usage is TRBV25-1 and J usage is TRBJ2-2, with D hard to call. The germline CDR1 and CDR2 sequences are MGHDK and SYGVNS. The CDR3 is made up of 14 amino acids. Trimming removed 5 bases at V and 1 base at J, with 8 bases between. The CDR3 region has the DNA TGTGCCAGCAGTCCAGCGTGGAACACCGGGGAGCTGTTTTTT. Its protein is CASSPAWNTGELFF.

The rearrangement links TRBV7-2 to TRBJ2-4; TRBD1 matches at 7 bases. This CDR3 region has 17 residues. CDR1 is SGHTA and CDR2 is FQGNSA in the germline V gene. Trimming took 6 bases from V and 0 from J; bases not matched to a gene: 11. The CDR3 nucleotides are TGTGCCAGCAGTCCAACACCGGGACAGTCAGCCAAAAACATTCAGTACTTC. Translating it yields CASSPTPGQSAKNIQYF. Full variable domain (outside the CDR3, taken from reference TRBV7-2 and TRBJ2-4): GAGVSQSPSNKVTEKGKDVELRCDPISGHTALYWYRQSLGQGLEFLIYFQGNSAPDKSGLPSDRFSAERTGGSVSTLTIQRTQQEDSAVYLCASSPTPGQSAKNIQYFGAGTRLSVL.